This TCR beta chain derives from a study of blood T cell repertoires in COVID-19. Background on the study: Collection of acute and convalescent COVID-19 samples took place in the United States, Italy and Spain. In each case, the material was cDNA or gDNA derived from T cells, B-cell-depleted T cells, or PBMCs.

V shed 6 bases and J shed 0 bases, with 23 bases lying between them. The CDR3 has 18 amino acids. Looked up from germline, CDR1 is MNHNY and CDR2 is SVGAGI (reference sequence). This clone has a handful of counts. Methods used by the authors: Quantification of nucleated cells was approximated via reference gene primer amplification. Produced via immunoSEQ multiplex PCR; TCRdb's table is partial and in-frame only. For V, J and clone size, that table is used; D and trimming come from the DNA. The sample includes around 69,000 clones, roughly 76% seen only once; the top ten take 20% to 25%. The sample taken for sequencing was peripheral blood. This chain uses TRBV6-6 with TRBJ1-1; possibly TRBD1 for D (6 bases). This sequence originates from a woman aged 70-85 years with acute or convalescent COVID-19. This CDR3 reads CASSRGGGSSGMNTEAFF. The CDR3 DNA follows: TGTGCCAGCAGCCGAGGGGGGGGAAGTTCAGGGATGAACACTGAAGCTTTCTTT.